A single T cell receptor (beta chain) is shown here with its context. The clone's antigen remains unknown. Base qualities were left out, and no much larger clone turns up one base away. Total RNA was extracted from unfractionated whole blood that had been collected in Tempus Blood RNA tubes. As TCR sequencing controls, a handful of healthy volunteers were used, with blood taken at day 0, 2 weeks and 6 weeks. The library was produced with 5' RACE. These reads were obtained on an Illumina MiSeq. Library preparation attached unique molecular identifiers to individual cDNA molecules for quantitative, reproducible TCR counting. Per the original workflow: Samples had a median of about 90,000 TCRs, with a range from roughly 20,000 to 690,600. V, J and CDR3 annotation of the TCR reads was performed with the Decombinator software suite. To make PS versus PT1 abundance plots, every sample was subsampled to the same number of TCRs (28,000). TCRs were defined as expanded if absent before sensitization and observed at least eight times at the 2-week time point. TCRdb trimmed public reads at Q25 via fastp, called clones via MiXCR and kept in-frame beta chains. CDR3 protein sequences are deduplicated, and each keeps its most common genes and DNA. V and J calls and clone size were set by TCRdb, not the authors. The sample has roughly 120,000 distinct CDR3 sequences on record, around 20% of them singletons. Around 2.7% of the sample is taken by the ten largest.

The junction shows trimming of 2 bases on V and 3 bases on J, plus 9 bases between the germline ends. The germline V gene yields SQVTM for CDR1 and ANQGSEA for CDR2. The CDR3 runs 13 amino acids, cysteine and phenylalanine included. Only the CDR3 DNA stays, 39 bases, in frame from base 1. This specimen comes from a study of human T cells and chemical hapten exposure (dated by TCRdb to the early 2020s). Turning to the overall study: Libraries were combined into a pool for sequencing, and differences in TCR yield between samples came mainly from small differences in library volumes within the pool. Peripheral blood TCR repertoire changes were tracked in vivo in alopecia patients during primary and secondary sensitization to the hapten diphenylcyclopropenone (DPC). From each blood RNA sample, both TCR alpha and TCR beta chains were sequenced. On the study overall, not on this receptor specifically: The number of TCRs above 1 in 1000 frequency did not change with DPC sensitization; there was no evidence of global repertoire structure alterations. After repeated subsampling, changes were observed in the strength of the expansion versus patch-test correlation and in the threshold at which the correlation became significant.

Recombination linked TRBV29-1 to TRBJ2-3; there is no confident call for the D gene. The TCR comes from a human donor in good health. Read as DNA, the sequence is TGCAGCGTTGAAAGGGCGAGAACAGATACGCAGTATTTT. Its translation is CSVERARTDTQYF.